This TCR beta chain was obtained from a study of cytomegalovirus exposure and HLA in healthy donors. Overall study findings and caveats: Later analysis revealed greater clonal expansion in HLA-associated TCR beta chains than in equally common others. Presence/absence analyses assumed roughly uniform sequencing depth across donors, which may not hold.

Donors had nominal health at sampling but likely had unrecorded immune exposures. Comment on this clone: Its antigen is still unknown.

V gave up 5 bases and J gave up 2 bases, with 14 bases separating them. The CDR3 totals 15 residues. Per the germline V gene, CDR1 is SEHNR and CDR2 is FQNEAQ (reference sequence). With 60 Vbeta and 13 Jbeta primers, the PCR was carried out. Method: immunoSEQ multiplex PCR; TCRdb's copy keeps in-frame clones and lacks some. The sample has 110,000 or so clones, 81% seen once; the top ten hold under 2.5%. The sequencing sample was made of PBMCs. This chain uses TRBV7-9 with TRBJ2-3; D perhaps matches TRBD1 (5 bases). The sequence was obtained from a woman in her 30s in good health and CMV-seronegative. The CDR3 DNA reads as TGTGCCAGCAGCGTTACAGGCCTCCACACAGATACGCAGTATTTT. It codes for CASSVTGLHTDTQYF.